The 31 T cell receptor beta chains below all came from one sample that was sequenced in a study of T cells in narcolepsy. For these receptors, no antigen is known. Some clones are missing from TCRdb's copy, which holds only in-frame ones; the method was immunoSEQ multiplex PCR. Of 240 or so clones listed, roughly 24% are singletons. The specimen was cultured CD4+ T cells from cerebrospinal fluid. The receptors originated from a human donor with narcolepsy.

This clone is judged large. The J gene is TRBJ2-1, the V gene TRBV6-1; TRBD2 agrees at 10 bases. Germline values: CDR1 MNHNS, CDR2 SASEGT. V shed 2 bases and J 5 bases; nucleotides not matched to a gene: 6. The CDR3 is made up of 16 amino acids. CDR3 in amino acids: CASSEILAGNNNEQFF. The CDR3 DNA reads as TGTGCCAGCAGTGAAATACTAGCGGGGAATAACAATGAGCAGTTCTTC.

For this clone: This is likely an artifact of a read error, given a far larger clone one base away. As DNA, the CDR3 is TGTGCCAGCAGAAACCTCGCAGGGGGCGGCGGGTACAATGAGCAGCTCTTC. This gives the protein CASRNLAGGGGYNEQLF. The chain joins TRBV28 to TRBJ2-1; 8 bases line up with TRBD1. Germline V CDR1 and CDR2: MDHEN, SYDVKM. This CDR3 contains 17 residues.

In this sample, this clone is large (0.1 to 1%). The rearrangement joins TRBV5-1 to TRBJ2-7; D not certain. The CDR3 covers 15 residues. Germline V gene lookup returns CDR1 SGHRS and CDR2 YFSETQ. V was clipped by 4 bases and J by 0 bases, with 14 bases between them. CDR3 residues: CASSPSGQSSYEQYF. CDR3 in DNA: TGCGCCAGCAGCCCGAGTGGGCAGAGCTCCTACGAGCAGTACTTC.

The V call is TRBV21-1, the J call TRBJ1-1. TRBV21-1 is flagged as a pseudogene. CDR3 length: 16 amino acids. This CDR3 reads CASSGHYYTIRTEAFF. CDR3 DNA: TGTGCCAGCAGTGGTCATTACTACACAATTCGCACTGAAGCTTTCTTT.

This clone is hyperexpanded. J is TRBJ2-1 and V is TRBV27; 8 bases fit TRBD1. This CDR3 has 17 residues. V was clipped by 6 bases and J by 4 bases; unmatched bases: 14. Germline V gene data show CDR1 as MNHEY and CDR2 as SMNVEV (reference sequence). As DNA, the CDR3 is TGTGCCAGCAGAAACCTCGCAGGGGGCGGCGGGTACAATGAGCAGTTCTTC. This translates into CASRNLAGGGGYNEQFF.

This clone occurred a few times. The gene calls are TRBV7-9 and TRBJ1-1; the D gene is possibly TRBD1 (6 bases). Germline V lookup: CDR1 SEHNR, CDR2 FQNEAQ (reference sequence). The CDR3 is made up of 13 amino acids. V was trimmed by 6 bases and J by 3 bases, leaving 11 bases between them. CDR3 nucleotide sequence: TGTGCCAGCAGTCCCGGACAGTACACTGAAGCTTTCTTT. Amino acid sequence: CASSPGQYTEAFF.

By its share, this clone is hyperexpanded. The V call is TRBV5-1, the J call TRBJ2-2, with 12 bases fitting TRBD2. CDR1 SGHRS and CDR2 YFSETQ come from the germline V gene. The CDR3 totals 15 residues. Trimming at V came to 7 bases and at J to 4 bases, leaving 5 bases not matched to a gene. The DNA for the CDR3 is TGCGCCAGCCAAGGACTAGCGGGAACCACCGGGGAGCTGTTTTTT. It specifies CASQGLAGTTGELFF.

This clone is labeled as medium-sized. The rearrangement links TRBV2 to TRBJ2-7; D gene ambiguous. CDR3 length: 12 residues. The germline V gene encodes CDR1 SNHLY and CDR2 FYNNEI. Trimming shortened V by 2 bases and J by 2 bases, and 4 bases separated the two germline ends. The CDR3 spells CASSESPYEQYF. CDR3 nucleotide sequence: TGTGCCAGCAGTGAAAGCCCCTACGAGCAGTACTTC.

CDR3 sequence: CASSLGGKNTEAFF. CDR3 nucleotides: TGTGCCAGCAGTCTTGGGGGGAAGAACACTGAAGCTTTCTTT. This chain links TRBV11-3 with TRBJ1-1, with D tentatively TRBD1 (5 bases). From germline, CDR1 is SGHNT and CDR2 YENEEA. CDR3 length: 14 residues. The V end lost 6 bases, the J end lost 1 base, and 12 bases lay between the germline ends.

V is TRBV5-5 and J is TRBJ2-7; 7 bases map to TRBD1. Trimming took 3 bases from V and 3 from J; bases not matched to a gene: 12. Germline loops: CDR1 SGHKS, CDR2 YYEKEE (reference sequence). The CDR3 runs to 16 residues. CDR3 nucleotides: TGTGCCAGCAGCTCGGGACAGATCACAAAAGTCTACGAGCAGTACTTC. It codes for CASSSGQITKVYEQYF.

This clone has a handful of counts. The chain combines TRBV6-1 with TRBJ1-5; 8 bases are a match to TRBD1. Germline-derived CDR1 and CDR2 are MNHNS and SASEGT. The CDR3 spans 16 residues. Unmatched junction bases numbered 9, after V lost 4 bases and J lost 4 bases. CDR3 nucleotide sequence: TGTGCCAGCAGTGCCTGGACAGGGTCAGGTAATCAGCCCCAGCATTTT. This encodes CASSAWTGSGNQPQHF.

This clone was seen a handful of times. This rearrangement joins TRBV7-9 to TRBJ2-2; 9 bases map to TRBD1. The CDR3 is made up of 15 amino acids. Per the germline V gene, CDR1 is SEHNR and CDR2 is FQNEAQ (reference sequence). Germline trimming cut 5 bases from V and 6 bases from J; bases unmatched to any gene: 7. The CDR3: CASSPGTGTAGELFF. The CDR3 bases are TGTGCCAGCAGCCCCGGGACAGGGACAGCCGGGGAGCTGTTTTTT. Complete variable domain (other parts from reference TRBV7-9 and TRBJ2-2): DTGVSQNPRHKITKRGQNVTFRCDPISEHNRLYWYRQTLGQGPEFLTYFQNEAQLEKSRLLSDRFSAERPKGSFSTLEIQRTEQGDSAMYLCASSPGTGTAGELFFGEGSRLTVL.

This clone ranks as hyperexpanded. This chain joins TRBV5-1 and TRBJ1-1, with D unresolved. CDR3 length: 13 residues. Germline CDR1 SGHRS, CDR2 YFSETQ. Trimming took 4 bases from V and 3 from J, leaving 10 bases between them. CDR3 DNA sequence: TGCGCCAGCAGCCTACAACGGGACACTGAAGCTTTCTTT. Its translation: CASSLQRDTEAFF.

V usage is TRBV28 and J usage is TRBJ1-1; possibly TRBD1 for D (5 bases). There are 16 residues in the CDR3. From germline, CDR1 is MDHEN and CDR2 SYDVKM. The ends were cut back, 5 bases at V and 3 bases at J, with 19 bases in the middle. The CDR3 sequence is CASSLADGARHTEAFF. CDR3 DNA: TGTGCCAGCAGTCTCGCGGATGGGGCTAGGCACACTGAAGCTTTCTTT.

In DNA form, the CDR3 reads TGTGCCACCAGCAGAGGAGGGGGGGGACAGCCCCAGCATTTT. This gives the protein CATSRGGGGQPQHF. The rearrangement links TRBV15 to TRBJ1-5; D perhaps matches TRBD1 (6 bases). Germline V lookup: CDR1 LNHNV, CDR2 YYDKDF (reference sequence). There are 14 residues in the CDR3. Trimming stripped 1 base from V and 7 bases from J, with 11 bases between.

Turning to this clone: The junction and the germline gene differ at one end; a read error may be behind it. The chain carries TRBV19 and TRBJ1-3; D gene unclear. This CDR3 region has 14 residues. The germline CDR1 and CDR2 sequences are LNHDA and SQIVND (reference sequence). DNA for the CDR3: TGTGACAGTAGTCCGAGGTTCTCTGGAAACACCCTATATTTT. Protein sequence: CDSSPRFSGNTLYF.

In its sample, this clone is large. This rearrangement joins TRBV13 to TRBJ2-2, with D possibly being TRBD1 (5 bases). Germline V gives CDR1 PRHDT, CDR2 FYEKMQ (reference sequence). Trimming left V 3 bases short and J 0 bases short, with 11 bases between. There are 16 residues in the CDR3. The CDR3 loop is CASSFSWGPNTGELFF. The CDR3 coding sequence is TGTGCCAGCAGCTTTTCATGGGGCCCGAACACCGGGGAGCTGTTTTTT.

This chain uses TRBV7-3 with TRBJ1-6; 7 positions match TRBD1. The CDR3 runs to 14 residues. Trimming cost V 5 bases and J 4 bases; bases outside gene matches: 2. Germline V gives CDR1 SGHTA, CDR2 FQGTGA. The CDR3 region is CASSPTGYNSPLHF. The DNA for the CDR3 is TGTGCCAGCAGCCCGACAGGGTATAATTCACCCCTCCACTTT.

A few counts support this clone. The rearrangement uses TRBV7-3 and TRBJ2-7; 7 bases agree with TRBD1. Trimming at V came to 4 bases and at J to 3 bases, leaving 12 bases not matched to a gene. The CDR3 is made up of 16 amino acids. Germline V gives CDR1 SGHTA, CDR2 FQGTGA. In DNA, the CDR3 is TGTGCCAGCAGCTCGGGACAGATCACAAAAGTCTACGAGCAGTACTTC. Protein product: CASSSGQITKVYEQYF.

This clone was detected a few times. The chain carries TRBV6-5 and TRBJ2-1; weak D call: TRBD1 (6 bases). This CDR3 has 14 amino acids. Trimming took off 2 bases at V and 6 bases at J, with 11 bases between the two ends. Germline lookup yields CDR1 MNHEY and CDR2 SVGAGI. The CDR3 loop is CASSYSQGSNEQFF. CDR3 DNA sequence: TGTGCCAGCAGTTACAGTCAGGGGTCCAATGAGCAGTTCTTC.

As concerns this clone: A read error likely explains this, since a far larger clone differs by one base. The sample holds other DNA sequences that translate to the same CDR3. The chain is built from TRBV19 and TRBJ2-5; 7 nucleotides agree with TRBD1. CDR1 is LNHDA, CDR2 SQIVND, per germline (reference sequence). J lost 1 base, V lost 7 bases, and 15 bases had no gene match. The CDR3 has 17 amino acids. CDR3 DNA sequence: TGTGCCAGTACCCGCCGACCGACAGGGATGTCCCAAGAGACCCAGTACTTC. This sequence encodes CASTRRPTGMSQETQYF.

This clone was detected a few times. The rearrangement joins TRBV5-4 to TRBJ2-7; no firm D call. Germline CDR1 is SGHNT and CDR2 is YYREEE (reference sequence). This CDR3 is 15 amino acids long. V dropped 5 bases and J dropped 0 bases, with 15 bases sitting between them. The CDR3 sequence is CASSYGLSSSYEQYF. The CDR3 DNA is TGTGCCAGCAGTTACGGTCTATCAAGCTCCTACGAGCAGTACTTC.

This clone is categorized as hyperexpanded. The same CDR3 can be traced to other DNA sequences in this sample. The rearrangement links TRBV19 to TRBJ1-3, with D hard to call. Germline V gene sequence: CDR1 LNHDA, CDR2 SQIVND (reference sequence). V dropped 5 bases and J dropped 0 bases, with 8 bases sitting between them. CDR3 length: 14 residues. DNA for the CDR3: TGTGCCAGTAGTCCGAGGTTCTCTGGAAACACCATATATTTT. It translates to CASSPRFSGNTIYF.

J is TRBJ2-7 and V is TRBV6-9; D is ambiguous. Germline lookup yields CDR1 MNHGY and CDR2 SVAAGI. The CDR3 runs to 15 residues. V was clipped by 3 bases and J by 0 bases, with 12 bases between them. The CDR3 sequence is CASSYGLSSSYEQYF. The DNA of the CDR3 is TGTGCCAGCAGTTACGGTCTATCAAGCTCCTACGAGCAGTACTTC.

This clone was observed a handful of times. Only one base separates this from a far larger clonotype, so it likely reflects a read error. Other DNA sequences of this sample code for an identical CDR3. This sequence joins TRBV6-6 and TRBJ2-1; possible D gene TRBD1, 6 bases. The CDR3 length is 14 residues. Trimming stripped 2 bases from V and 6 bases from J, with 11 bases between. Germline-derived CDR1 and CDR2 are MNHNY and SVGAGI (reference sequence). The CDR3 sequence: CASSYSQGSNEQFF. The DNA of the CDR3 is TGTGCCAGCAGTTACAGCCAGGGGTCCAATGAGCAGTTCTTC.

Comments on this clone: This likely stems from a read error, as it lies one base from a far larger clone. The CDR3 loop reads CASGLVGGAADTQYF. CDR3 bases: TGTGCCAGCGGCTTAGTCGGGGGGGCGGCAGATACGCAGTATTTT. The V call is TRBV7-2, the J call TRBJ2-3, with 8 nucleotides matching TRBD2. Germline lookup yields CDR1 SGHTA and CDR2 FQGNSA. The length of the CDR3 is 15 residues.

This clone has only a few counts. The rearrangement links TRBV6-1 to TRBJ2-7; 7 bases agree with TRBD1. The CDR3 loop spans 15 amino acids. Germline V CDR1 and CDR2: MNHNS, SASEGT. The junction had 14 bases not matched to a gene; V was cut back by 8 bases and J by 4 bases. The CDR3 DNA reads as TGTGCCAGCCAAACCGGGGCAGGGGGTCGGTACGAGCAGTACTTC. This gives the protein CASQTGAGGRYEQYF.

This clone is categorized as hyperexpanded. The chain is built from TRBV27 and TRBJ2-3, with 16 bases fitting TRBD2. The J segment lost 0 bases and the V segment lost 7 bases, leaving 4 bases of the junction unmatched. CDR1 and CDR2 from the germline V gene are MNHEY and SMNVEV (reference sequence). The CDR3 spans 17 residues. CDR3 region: CASKGLAGGYSTDTQYF. Here the CDR3 DNA reads TGTGCCAGCAAGGGACTAGCGGGAGGGTATAGCACAGATACGCAGTATTTT.

This clone qualifies as large. The CDR3, as DNA: TGTGCCAGCAGTTACGGTCTATCAAGCTCCTACGAGCAGTACTTC. This encodes CASSYGLSSSYEQYF. V usage is TRBV6-6 and J usage is TRBJ2-7; D gene ambiguous. The CDR3 length is 15 residues. The V and J ends lost 2 bases and 0 bases respectively, with 11 bases between them. The germline CDR1 and CDR2 sequences are MNHNY and SVGAGI (reference sequence).

The chain joins TRBV5-6 to TRBJ2-7; D remains unclear. V lost 0 bases, J lost 4 bases, and 5 bases lay in between. This CDR3 has 12 amino acids. Looked up from germline, CDR1 is SGHDT and CDR2 is YYEEEE. The CDR3 DNA is TGTGCCAGCAGCTTGGGTGTATACGAGCAGTACTTC. Translated: CASSLGVYEQYF.

The CDR3 spells CASTRTGGFQETQYF. CDR3 nucleotides: TGCGCCAGCACCAGGACAGGGGGCTTCCAAGAGACCCAGTACTTC. This chain joins TRBV4-1 and TRBJ2-5; the match to TRBD1 covers 11 bases. V was clipped by 7 bases and J by 1 base; unmatched bases: 5. This CDR3 is built from 15 residues. From germline, CDR1 is MGHRA and CDR2 YSYEKL.